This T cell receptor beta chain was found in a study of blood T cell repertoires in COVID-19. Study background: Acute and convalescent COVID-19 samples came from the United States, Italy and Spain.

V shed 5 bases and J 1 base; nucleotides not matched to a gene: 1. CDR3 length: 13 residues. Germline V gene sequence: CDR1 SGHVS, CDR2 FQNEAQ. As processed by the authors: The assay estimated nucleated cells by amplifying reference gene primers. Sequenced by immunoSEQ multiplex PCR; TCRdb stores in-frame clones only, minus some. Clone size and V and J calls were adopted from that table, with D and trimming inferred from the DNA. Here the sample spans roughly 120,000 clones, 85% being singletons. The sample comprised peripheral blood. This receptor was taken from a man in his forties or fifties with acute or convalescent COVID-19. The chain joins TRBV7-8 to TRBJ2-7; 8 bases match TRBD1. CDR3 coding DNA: TGTGCCAGCAGCCGGGACAGGTCCTACGAGCAGTACTTC. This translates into CASSRDRSYEQYF.